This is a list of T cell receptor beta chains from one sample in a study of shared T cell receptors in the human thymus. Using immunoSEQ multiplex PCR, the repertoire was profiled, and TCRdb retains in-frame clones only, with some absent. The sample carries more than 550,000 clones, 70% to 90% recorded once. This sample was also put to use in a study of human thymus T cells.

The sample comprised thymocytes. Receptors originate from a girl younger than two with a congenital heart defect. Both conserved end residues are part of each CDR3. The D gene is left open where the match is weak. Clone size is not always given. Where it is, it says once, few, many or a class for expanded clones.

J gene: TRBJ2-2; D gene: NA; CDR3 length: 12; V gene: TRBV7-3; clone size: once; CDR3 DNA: TGTGCCAGCAGCCGGAACACCGGGGAGCTGTTTTTT; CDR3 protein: CASSRNTGELFF
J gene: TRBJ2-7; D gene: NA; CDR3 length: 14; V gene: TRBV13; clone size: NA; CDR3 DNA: TGTGCCAGCAGCTCCACCGTCCGACTCTACGAGCAGTACTTC; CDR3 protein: CASSSTVRLYEQYF
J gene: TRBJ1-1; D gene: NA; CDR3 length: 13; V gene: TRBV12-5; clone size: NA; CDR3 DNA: TGTGCTAGTGATAAGGGAGTGAACACTGAAGCTTTCTTT; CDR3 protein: CASDKGVNTEAFF
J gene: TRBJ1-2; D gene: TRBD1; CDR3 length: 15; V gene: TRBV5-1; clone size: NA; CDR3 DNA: TGCGCCAGCAGCGCATGGACAGGGGTTAACTATGGCTACACCTTC; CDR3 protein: CASSAWTGVNYGYTF
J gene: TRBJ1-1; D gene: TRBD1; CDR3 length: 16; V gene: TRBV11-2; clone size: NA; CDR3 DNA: TGTGCCAGCAGCTTAGTCAGGGACAGGTTGGACACTGAAGCTTTCTTT; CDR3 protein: CASSLVRDRLDTEAFF
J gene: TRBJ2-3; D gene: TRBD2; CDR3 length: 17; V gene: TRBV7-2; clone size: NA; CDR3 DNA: TGTGCCAGCAGCCCGGGACTAGCGGGGGGACACACAGATACGCAGTATTTT; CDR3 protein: CASSPGLAGGHTDTQYF
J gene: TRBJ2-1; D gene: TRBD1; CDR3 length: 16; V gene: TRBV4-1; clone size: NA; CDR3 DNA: TGCGCCAGCAGCCAAGATCAGGGGGCAGGTTACAATGAGCAGTTCTTC; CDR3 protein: CASSQDQGAGYNEQFF
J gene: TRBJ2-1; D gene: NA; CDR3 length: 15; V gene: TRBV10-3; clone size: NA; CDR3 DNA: TGTGCCATCAGTGAGCATCGCGGGGCCCGCAATGAGCAGTTCTTC; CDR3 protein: CAISEHRGARNEQFF
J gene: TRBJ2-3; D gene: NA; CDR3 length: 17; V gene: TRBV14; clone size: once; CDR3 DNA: TGTGCCAGCAGCCGGGGACTACCGGGGGCGGTCACAGATACGCAGTATTTT; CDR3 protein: CASSRGLPGAVTDTQYF
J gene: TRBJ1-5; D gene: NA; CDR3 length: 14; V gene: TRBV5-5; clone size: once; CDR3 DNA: TGTGCCAGCAGCCAATACACGAGCAATCAGCCCCAGCATTTT; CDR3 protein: CASSQYTSNQPQHF
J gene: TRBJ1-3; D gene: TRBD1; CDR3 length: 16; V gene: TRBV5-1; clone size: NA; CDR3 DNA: TGCGCCAGCAGCTCGATGGGGGACAGGGCTAGAAACACCATATATTTT; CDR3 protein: CASSSMGDRARNTIYF
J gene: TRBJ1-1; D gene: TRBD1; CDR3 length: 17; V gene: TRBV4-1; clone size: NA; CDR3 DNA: TGCGCCAGCAGCCAAGATTCGGACAGGGGTTCGGGGACTGAAGCTTTCTTT; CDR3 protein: CASSQDSDRGSGTEAFF
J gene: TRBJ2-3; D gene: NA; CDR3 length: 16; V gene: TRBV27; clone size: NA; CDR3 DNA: TGTGCCAGCAGTTTACGGAGGGGGCCGAGCACAGATACGCAGTATTTT; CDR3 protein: CASSLRRGPSTDTQYF
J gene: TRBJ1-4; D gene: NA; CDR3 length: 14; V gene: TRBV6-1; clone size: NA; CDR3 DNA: TGTGCCAGCAGTGAATTTCTCAGAGGTGAAAAACTGTTTTTT; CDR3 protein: CASSEFLRGEKLFF
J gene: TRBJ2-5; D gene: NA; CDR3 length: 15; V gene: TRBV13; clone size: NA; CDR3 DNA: TGTGCCAGCAGCGAGAACAGGGAAGCTAGGGAGACCCAGTACTTC; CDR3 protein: CASSENREARETQYF
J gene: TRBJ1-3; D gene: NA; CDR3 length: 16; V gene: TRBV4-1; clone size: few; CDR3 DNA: TGCGCCAGCAGCCTCAGGGAGGGCAGATCTGGAAACACCATATATTTT; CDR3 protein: CASSLREGRSGNTIYF
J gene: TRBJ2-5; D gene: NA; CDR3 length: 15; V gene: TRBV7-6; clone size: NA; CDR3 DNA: TGTGCCAGCAGCTCATTCACAGGGTGGGAAGAGACCCAGTACTTC; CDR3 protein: CASSSFTGWEETQYF
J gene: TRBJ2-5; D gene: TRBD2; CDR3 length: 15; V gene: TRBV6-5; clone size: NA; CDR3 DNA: TGTGCTAGCAGTTACTCACGCCTAGCGGTAAAGGCCCAGTACTTC; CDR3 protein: CASSYSRLAVKAQYF
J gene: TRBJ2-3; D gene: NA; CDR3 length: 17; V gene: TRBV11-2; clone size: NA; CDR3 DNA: TGTGCCAGCAGCTCCCTCACCATCGAACGGAGGACAGATACGCAGTATTTT; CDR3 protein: CASSSLTIERRTDTQYF
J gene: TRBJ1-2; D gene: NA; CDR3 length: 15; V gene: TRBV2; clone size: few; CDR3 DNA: TGTGCCAGCAGTGGGGAGCGGGGGAAGGCGTATGGCTACACCTTC; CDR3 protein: CASSGERGKAYGYTF
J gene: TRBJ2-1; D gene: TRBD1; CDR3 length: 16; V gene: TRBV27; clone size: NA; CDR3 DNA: TGTGCCAGCAGGCATATCGACAGGGTCGGTGGGGATGAGCAGTTCTTC; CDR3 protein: CASRHIDRVGGDEQFF
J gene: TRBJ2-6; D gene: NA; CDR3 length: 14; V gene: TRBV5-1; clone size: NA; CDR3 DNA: TGCGCCAGCAGCTCAGGGGCTGGGGCCAACGTCCTGACTTTC; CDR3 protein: CASSSGAGANVLTF
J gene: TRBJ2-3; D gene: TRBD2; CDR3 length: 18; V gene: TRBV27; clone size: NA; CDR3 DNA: TGTGCCAGCAGTTTATTGTTTGCGGGGGGGCCTGGGGCAGATACGCAGTATTTT; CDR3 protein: CASSLLFAGGPGADTQYF
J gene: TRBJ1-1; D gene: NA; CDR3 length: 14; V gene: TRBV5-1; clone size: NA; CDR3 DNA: TGCGCCAGCAGCTCGGGACACGTGAACACTGAAGCTTTCTTT; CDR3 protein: CASSSGHVNTEAFF
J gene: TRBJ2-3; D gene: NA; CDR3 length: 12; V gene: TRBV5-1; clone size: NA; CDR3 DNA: TGCGCCAGCAGCTCAGACTCAGATACGCAGTATTTT; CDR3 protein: CASSSDSDTQYF
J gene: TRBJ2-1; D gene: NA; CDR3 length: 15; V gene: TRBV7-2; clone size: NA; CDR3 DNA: TGTGCCAGCAGCCTAGATGTCGAGAGGAGTGGTAATGAGTTCTTC; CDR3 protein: CASSLDVERSGNEFF
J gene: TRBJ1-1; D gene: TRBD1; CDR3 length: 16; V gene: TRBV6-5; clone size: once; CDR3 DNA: TGTGCCAGCAGTTACGACAGGGGGCGGGAGCAGCGTGAAGCTTTCTTT; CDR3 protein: CASSYDRGREQREAFF
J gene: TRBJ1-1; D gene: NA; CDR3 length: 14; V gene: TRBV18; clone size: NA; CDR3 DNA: TGTGCCAGCTCAGGGGACAAGCCCTTAACCGAAGCTTTCTTT; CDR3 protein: CASSGDKPLTEAFF
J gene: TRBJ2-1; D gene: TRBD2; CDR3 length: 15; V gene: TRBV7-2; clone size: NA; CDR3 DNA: TGTGCCAGCACCTCTCAACTAGCGGGGGCGCATGAGCAGTTCTTC; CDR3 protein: CASTSQLAGAHEQFF
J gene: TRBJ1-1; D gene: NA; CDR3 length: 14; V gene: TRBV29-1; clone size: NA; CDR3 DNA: TGCAGCGTTGGGGGGCTCTACTTGAACACTGAAGCTTTCTTT; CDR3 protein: CSVGGLYLNTEAFF
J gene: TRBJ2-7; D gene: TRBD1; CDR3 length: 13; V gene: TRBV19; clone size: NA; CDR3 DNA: TGTGCCAGTAGTGGGGACAGGGCCTACGAGCAGTACTTC; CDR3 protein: CASSGDRAYEQYF
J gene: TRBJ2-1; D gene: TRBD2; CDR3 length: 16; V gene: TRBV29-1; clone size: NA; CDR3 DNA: TGCAGCGTACTACGCGGGGGGCATCAACCCAAGAATGAGCAGTTCTTC; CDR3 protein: CSVLRGGHQPKNEQFF
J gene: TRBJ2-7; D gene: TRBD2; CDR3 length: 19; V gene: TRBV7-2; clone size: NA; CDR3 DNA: TGTGCCAGCAGCTTAGTTCCCCGATTAGGGGGCGGGGGGGACTACGAGCAGTACTTC; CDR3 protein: CASSLVPRLGGGGDYEQYF
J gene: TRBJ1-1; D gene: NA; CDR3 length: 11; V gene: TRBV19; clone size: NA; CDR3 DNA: TGTGCCAGTAGTATCGGAGCTGAAGCTTTCTTT; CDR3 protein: CASSIGAEAFF
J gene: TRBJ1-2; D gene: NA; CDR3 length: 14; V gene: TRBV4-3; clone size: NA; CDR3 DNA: TGCGCCAGCAGCCAAGACCGACAGTCGTATGGCTACACCTTC; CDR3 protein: CASSQDRQSYGYTF
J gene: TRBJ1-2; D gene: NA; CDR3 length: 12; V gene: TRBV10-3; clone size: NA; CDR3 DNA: TGTGCCATTCGGACAGCTCCCTATGGCTACACCTTC; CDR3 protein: CAIRTAPYGYTF
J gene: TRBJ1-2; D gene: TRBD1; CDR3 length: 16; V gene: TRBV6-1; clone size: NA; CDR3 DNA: TGTGCCAGCAGTGACAGGGGGCGGATACCTAACTATGGCTACACCTTC; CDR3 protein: CASSDRGRIPNYGYTF
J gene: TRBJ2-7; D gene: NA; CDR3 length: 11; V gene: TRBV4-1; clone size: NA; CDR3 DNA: TGCGCCAGCTTGGCCCCCTACGAGCAGTACTTC; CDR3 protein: CASLAPYEQYF
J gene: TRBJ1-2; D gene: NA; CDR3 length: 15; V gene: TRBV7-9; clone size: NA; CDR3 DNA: TGTGCCAGCAGCCCTAGGACAAACTCAAACTATGGCTACACCTTC; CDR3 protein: CASSPRTNSNYGYTF
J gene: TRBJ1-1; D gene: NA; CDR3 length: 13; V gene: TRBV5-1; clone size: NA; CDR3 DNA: TGCGCCAGCAGCCAATTTGGGAGCGCTGAAGCTTTCTTT; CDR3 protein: CASSQFGSAEAFF
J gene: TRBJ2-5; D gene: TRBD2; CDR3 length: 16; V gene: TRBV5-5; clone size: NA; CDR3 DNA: TGTGCCAGCAGCAAAGTAGCGGGGGGGCGACGAGAGACCCAGTACTTC; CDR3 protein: CASSKVAGGRRETQYF
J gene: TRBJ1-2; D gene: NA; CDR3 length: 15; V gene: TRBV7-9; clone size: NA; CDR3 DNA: TGTGCCAGCAGCTTAGAGGCAAGACAGAACTATGGCTACACCTTC; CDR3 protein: CASSLEARQNYGYTF
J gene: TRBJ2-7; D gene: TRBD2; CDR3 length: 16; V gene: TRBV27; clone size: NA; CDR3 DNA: TGTGCCAGCAGCCCGGGACTAGCGGTGACTTCCTACGAGCAGTACTTC; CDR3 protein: CASSPGLAVTSYEQYF
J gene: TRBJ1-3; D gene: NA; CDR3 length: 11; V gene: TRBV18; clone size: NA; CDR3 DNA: TGTGCCAGCTCGTCCCCGAGCACCATATATTTT; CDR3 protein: CASSSPSTIYF
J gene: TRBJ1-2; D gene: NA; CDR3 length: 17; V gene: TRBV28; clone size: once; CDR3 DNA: TGTGCCAGCAGTTTCGGCCAGCCGGGAGACCCTAACTATGGCTACACCTTC; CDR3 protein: CASSFGQPGDPNYGYTF
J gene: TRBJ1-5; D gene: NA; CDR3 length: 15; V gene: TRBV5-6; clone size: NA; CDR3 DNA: TGTGCCAGCAGCCAGAGGACAGCGACCAATCAGCCCCAGCATTTT; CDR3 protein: CASSQRTATNQPQHF
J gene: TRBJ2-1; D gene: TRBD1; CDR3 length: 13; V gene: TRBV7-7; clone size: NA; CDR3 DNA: TGTGCTAGCAGCTACACAGGGGATGGTGAGCAGTTCTTC; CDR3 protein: CASSYTGDGEQFF
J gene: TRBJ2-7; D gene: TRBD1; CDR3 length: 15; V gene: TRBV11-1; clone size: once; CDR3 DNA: TGTGCCAGCAGCTTAGCAGGGACAGGGGGATACGAGCAGTACTTC; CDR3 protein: CASSLAGTGGYEQYF
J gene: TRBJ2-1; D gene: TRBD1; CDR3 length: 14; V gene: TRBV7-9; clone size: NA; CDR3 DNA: TGTGCCTGCAGGGGGCCCCAGATAGGGAATGAGCAGTTCTTC; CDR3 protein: CACRGPQIGNEQFF
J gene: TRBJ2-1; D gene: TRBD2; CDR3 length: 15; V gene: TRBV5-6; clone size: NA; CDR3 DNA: TGTGCCAGCAGCCTGAAGCGGGGGGGCATCAATGAGCAGTTCTTC; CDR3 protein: CASSLKRGGINEQFF
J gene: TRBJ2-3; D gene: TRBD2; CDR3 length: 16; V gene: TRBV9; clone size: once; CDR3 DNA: TGTGCCAGCAGCGTAGTGGCTAGCGGGGGAGGGGATACGCAGTATTTT; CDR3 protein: CASSVVASGGGDTQYF
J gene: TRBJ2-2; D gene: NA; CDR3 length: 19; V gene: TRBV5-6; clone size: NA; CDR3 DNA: TGTGCCAGCAGCTTACGAAGGACAGATACCGAGAATGACACCGGGGAGCTGTTTTTT; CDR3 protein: CASSLRRTDTENDTGELFF
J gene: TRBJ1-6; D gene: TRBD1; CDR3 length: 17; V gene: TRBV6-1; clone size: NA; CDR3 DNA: TGTGCCAGCAGTGAAGTGGACAGGGATATTCCTAATTCACCCCTCCACTTT; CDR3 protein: CASSEVDRDIPNSPLHF
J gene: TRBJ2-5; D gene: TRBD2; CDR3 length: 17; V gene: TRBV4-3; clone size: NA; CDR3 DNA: TGCGCCAGCAGCCCAGGACTAGCGGGGGGTCCAAAGGAGACCCAGTACTTC; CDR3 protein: CASSPGLAGGPKETQYF
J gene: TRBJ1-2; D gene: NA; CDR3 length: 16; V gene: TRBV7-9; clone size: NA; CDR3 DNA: TGTGCCAGCAGCCCCCCGGCCCCGCAGGGTTATAGTGGCTACACCTTC; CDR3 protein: CASSPPAPQGYSGYTF